This T cell receptor beta chain is from a study of T cell responses to AZD1222 COVID-19 vaccine. Study-wide results and caveats: Clonal diversity was possibly underestimated, and white British individuals and females predominated among donors.

Method: immunoSEQ multiplex PCR; TCRdb's copy keeps in-frame clones and lacks some. The table records some 150,000 clones, under 95% of them present only once. To note about this clone: Its antigen is as yet unknown.

This CDR3 contains 22 residues. V lost 6 bases to trimming and J lost 0 bases; unmatched junction nucleotides: 20. In germline, CDR1 is LGHDT, CDR2 YNNKEL (reference sequence). The chain uses TRBV3-1 (or the pseudogene TRBV3-2) and TRBJ2-3; 14 nucleotides align to TRBD2. The TCR comes from an adult in good health. The sample here was peripheral blood, taken on day 0 of MenACWY control vaccination. CDR3 sequence: CASRGTGTGLAGGRVSTDTQYF. In nucleotides, the CDR3 is TGTGCCAGCAGGGGGACAGGGACCGGACTAGCGGGGGGCCGAGTGAGCACAGATACGCAGTATTTT.